This T cell receptor (beta chain) was captured by sequencing in a study of Ad26.COV2.S vaccination and SARS-CoV-2 variants. This clone was counted only a few times. The treatment was: some 20 received Ad26.COV2.S at low or high dose, single or two shots; several received placebo; per-sample allocation not given. Specimen acquisition occurred on day 63 following the initial vaccine or placebo injection. The CDR3 contains 14 residues. Germline V CDR1 and CDR2: MGHDK, SYGVNS. Unmatched junction bases numbered 5, after V lost 6 bases and J lost 0 bases. The repertoire was sequenced with immunoSEQ multiplex PCR; TCRdb's copy has only in-frame clones and lacks some. This table has fewer than 400,000 clones, around 85% appearing once.

Sequenced material: peripheral blood, taken in a trial of Ad26.COV2.S vaccine versus placebo. The chain joins TRBV25-1 to TRBJ2-7; 7 bases align to TRBD1. The clonotype comes from a person aged 18 to 59 who received the Ad26.COV2.S COVID-19 vaccine or a placebo. Written as DNA, the CDR3 is TGTGCCAGCAGAGGGGGCGCCGCCTCCTACGAGCAGTACTTC. Translating gives CASRGGAASYEQYF.